The source of this T cell receptor beta chain is a study of identical twins. General study points: Reduced insertions were recorded for abundant cord blood beta clonotypes, with no such pattern in memory repertoires. Zero-insertion analyses were open to partial confounding by invariant MAIT and iNKT cells. Compared with models, monozygotic twins showed more out-of-frame TCR alpha sharing.

The V end lost 0 bases, the J end lost 3 bases, and 11 bases lay between the germline ends. The V gene's germline CDR1 is LGHNA and CDR2 YSLEER. The CDR3 is made up of 16 amino acids. Carrying unique molecular identifiers, the cDNA also gained a universal primer site through template switching. TCRdb re-analysed the 5' RACE reads in MiXCR, keeping a single row per CDR3 protein. The sample has approximately 410,000 distinct CDR3 sequences; around 20% are singletons. This clonotype was observed a single time. Its matching antigen is unknown. The rearrangement joins TRBV4-3 to TRBJ2-2; perhaps D is TRBD1 or TRBD2 (5 bases each). Material: naive T cells sorted from blood. The sequence derives from a man aged 45-65 years in good health. DNA of the CDR3: TGCGCCAGCAGCCAAGAGAGGGGCCGTTACACCGGGGAGCTGTTTTTT. Its protein product is CASSQERGRYTGELFF.